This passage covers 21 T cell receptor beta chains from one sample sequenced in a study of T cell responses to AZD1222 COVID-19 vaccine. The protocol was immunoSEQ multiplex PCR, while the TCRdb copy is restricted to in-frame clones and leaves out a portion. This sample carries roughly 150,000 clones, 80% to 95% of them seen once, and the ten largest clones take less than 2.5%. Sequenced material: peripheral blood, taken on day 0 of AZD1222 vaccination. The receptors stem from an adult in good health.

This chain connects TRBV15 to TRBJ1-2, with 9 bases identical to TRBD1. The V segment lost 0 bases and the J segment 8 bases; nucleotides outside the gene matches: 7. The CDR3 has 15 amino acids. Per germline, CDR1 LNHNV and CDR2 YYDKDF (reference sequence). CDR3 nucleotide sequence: TGTGCCACCAGCAGAGACGGGACAGGGAGTCACGGCTACACCTTC. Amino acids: CATSRDGTGSHGYTF.

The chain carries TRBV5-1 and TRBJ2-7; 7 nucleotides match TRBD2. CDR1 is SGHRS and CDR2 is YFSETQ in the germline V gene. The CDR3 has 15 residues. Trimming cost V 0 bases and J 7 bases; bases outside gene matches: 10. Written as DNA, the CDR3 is TGCGCCAGCAGCTTGGTAGCTAGCGGATTGGCGGAGCAGTACTTC. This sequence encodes CASSLVASGLAEQYF.

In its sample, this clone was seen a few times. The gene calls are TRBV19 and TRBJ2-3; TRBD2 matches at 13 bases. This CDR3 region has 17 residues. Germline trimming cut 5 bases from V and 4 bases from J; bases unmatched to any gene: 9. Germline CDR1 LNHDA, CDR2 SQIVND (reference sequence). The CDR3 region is CASSESGTSGKADTQYF. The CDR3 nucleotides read TGTGCCAGTAGTGAATCCGGGACTAGCGGGAAGGCAGATACGCAGTATTTT.

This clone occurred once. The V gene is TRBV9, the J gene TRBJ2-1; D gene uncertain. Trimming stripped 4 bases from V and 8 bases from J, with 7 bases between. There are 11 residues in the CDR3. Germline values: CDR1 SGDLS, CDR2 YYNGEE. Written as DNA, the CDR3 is TGTGCCAGCAGCACCCCCCATGAGCAGTTCTTC. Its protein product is CASSTPHEQFF.

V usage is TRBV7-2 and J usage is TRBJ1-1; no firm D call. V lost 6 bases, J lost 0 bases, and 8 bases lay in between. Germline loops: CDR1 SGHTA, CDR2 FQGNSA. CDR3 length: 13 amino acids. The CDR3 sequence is CASRPPVNTEAFF. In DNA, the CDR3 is TGTGCCAGCAGACCACCTGTGAACACTGAAGCTTTCTTT. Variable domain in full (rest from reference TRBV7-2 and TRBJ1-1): GAGVSQSPSNKVTEKGKDVELRCDPISGHTALYWYRQSLGQGLEFLIYFQGNSAPDKSGLPSDRFSAERTGGSVSTLTIQRTQQEDSAVYLCASRPPVNTEAFFGQGTRLTVV.

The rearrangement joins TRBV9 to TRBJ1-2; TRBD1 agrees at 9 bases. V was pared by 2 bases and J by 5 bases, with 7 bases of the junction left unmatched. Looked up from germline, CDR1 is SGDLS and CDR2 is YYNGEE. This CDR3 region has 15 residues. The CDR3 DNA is TGTGCCAGCAGCGTCCGGGACAGGGAAGATTATGGCTACACCTTC. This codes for CASSVRDREDYGYTF.

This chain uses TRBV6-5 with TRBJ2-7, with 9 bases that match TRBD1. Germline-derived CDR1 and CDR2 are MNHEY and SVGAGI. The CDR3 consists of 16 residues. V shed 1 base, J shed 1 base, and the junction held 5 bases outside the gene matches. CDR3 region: CASSYFLGTGSYEQYF. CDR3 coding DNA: TGTGCCAGCAGTTACTTCCTCGGGACAGGGTCCTACGAGCAGTACTTC.

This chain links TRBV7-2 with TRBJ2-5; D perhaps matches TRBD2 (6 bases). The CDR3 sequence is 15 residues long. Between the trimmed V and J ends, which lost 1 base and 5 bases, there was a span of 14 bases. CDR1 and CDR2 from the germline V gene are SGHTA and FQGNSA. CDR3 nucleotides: TGTGCCAGCAGCTTAGGGGGACTTCCCGGGGAGACCCAGTACTTC. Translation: CASSLGGLPGETQYF.

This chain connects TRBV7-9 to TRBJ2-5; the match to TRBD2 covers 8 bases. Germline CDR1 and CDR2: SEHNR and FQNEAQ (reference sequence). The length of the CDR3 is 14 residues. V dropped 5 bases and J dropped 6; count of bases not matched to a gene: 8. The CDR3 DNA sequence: TGTGCCAGCAGCCTCGGGGGGGCCCGGAAGACCCAGTACTTC. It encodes CASSLGGARKTQYF.

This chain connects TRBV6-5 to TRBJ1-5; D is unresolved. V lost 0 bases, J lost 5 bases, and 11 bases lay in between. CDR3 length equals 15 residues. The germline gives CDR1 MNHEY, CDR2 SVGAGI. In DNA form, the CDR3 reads TGTGCCAGCAGTTACTCGACGGCAGCGGATCAGCCCCAGCATTTT. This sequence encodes CASSYSTAADQPQHF.

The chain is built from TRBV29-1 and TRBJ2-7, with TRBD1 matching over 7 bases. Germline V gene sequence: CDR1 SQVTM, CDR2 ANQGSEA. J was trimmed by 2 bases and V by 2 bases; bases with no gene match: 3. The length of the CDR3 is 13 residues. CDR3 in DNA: TGCAGCGTTGAACGGGACAGCACCTACGAGCAGTACTTC. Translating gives CSVERDSTYEQYF.

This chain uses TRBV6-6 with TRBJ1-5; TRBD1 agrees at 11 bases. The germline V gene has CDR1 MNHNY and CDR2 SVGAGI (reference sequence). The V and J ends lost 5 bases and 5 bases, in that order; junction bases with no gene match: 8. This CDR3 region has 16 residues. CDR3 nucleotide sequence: TGTGCCAGCAGTACCCTCGGGACAGGGGGGGATCAGCCCCAGCATTTT. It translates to CASSTLGTGGDQPQHF.

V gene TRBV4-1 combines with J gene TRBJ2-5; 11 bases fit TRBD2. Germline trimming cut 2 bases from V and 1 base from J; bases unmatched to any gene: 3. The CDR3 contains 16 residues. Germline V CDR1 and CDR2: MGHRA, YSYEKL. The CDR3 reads CASSQYSGGAQETQYF. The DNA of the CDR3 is TGCGCCAGCAGCCAATATAGCGGGGGGGCCCAAGAGACCCAGTACTTC.

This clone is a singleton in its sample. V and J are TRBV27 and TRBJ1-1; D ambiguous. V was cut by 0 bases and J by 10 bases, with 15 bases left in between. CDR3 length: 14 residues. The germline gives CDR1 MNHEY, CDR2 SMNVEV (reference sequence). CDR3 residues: CASSLSPTGWIAFF. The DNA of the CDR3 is TGTGCCAGCAGTTTATCCCCAACGGGATGGATAGCTTTCTTT.

DNA for the CDR3: TGTGCCAGACGGGAGGACTATGGCTACACCTTC. Residues: CARREDYGYTF. J is TRBJ1-2 and V is TRBV2; no firm D call. The CDR3 runs to 11 residues. Trimming stripped 9 bases from V and 3 bases from J, with 8 bases between. Per germline, CDR1 SNHLY and CDR2 FYNNEI.

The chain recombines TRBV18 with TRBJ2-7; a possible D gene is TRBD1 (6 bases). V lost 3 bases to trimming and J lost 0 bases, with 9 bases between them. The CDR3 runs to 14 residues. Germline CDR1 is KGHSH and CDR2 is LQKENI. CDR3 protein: CASSPSTGSYEQYF. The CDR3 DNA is TGTGCCAGCTCACCCTCGACAGGCTCCTACGAGCAGTACTTC.

CDR3: CASRRGVYQPQHF. CDR3 sequence (DNA): TGTGCCAGTAGGAGAGGGGTATATCAGCCCCAGCATTTT. The chain combines TRBV19 with TRBJ1-5, with D tentatively TRBD1 (5 bases). The V gene lost 6 bases and the J gene lost 5 bases, with 11 bases spanning the gap. The CDR3 loop spans 13 amino acids. Germline V CDR1 and CDR2: LNHDA, SQIVND (reference sequence).

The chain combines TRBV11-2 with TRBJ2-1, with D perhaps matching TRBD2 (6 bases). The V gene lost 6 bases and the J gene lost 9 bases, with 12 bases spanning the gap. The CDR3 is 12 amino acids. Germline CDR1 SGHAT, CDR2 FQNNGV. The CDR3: CASSILASEQFF. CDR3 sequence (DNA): TGTGCCAGCAGTATACTAGCCTCTGAGCAGTTCTTC.

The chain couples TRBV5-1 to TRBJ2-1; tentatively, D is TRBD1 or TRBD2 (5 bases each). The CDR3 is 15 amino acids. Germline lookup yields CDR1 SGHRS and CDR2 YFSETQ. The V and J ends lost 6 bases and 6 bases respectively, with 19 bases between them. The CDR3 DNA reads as TGCGCCAGCACCCCCGTGGGGACCGAGGGCAATGAGCAGTTCTTC. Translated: CASTPVGTEGNEQFF. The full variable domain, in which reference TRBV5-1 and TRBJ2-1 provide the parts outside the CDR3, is KAGVTQTPRYLIKTRGQQVTLSCSPISGHRSVSWYQQTPGQGLQFLFEYFSETQRNKGNFPGRFSGRQFSNSRSEMNVSTLELGDSALYLCASTPVGTEGNEQFFGPGTRLTVL.

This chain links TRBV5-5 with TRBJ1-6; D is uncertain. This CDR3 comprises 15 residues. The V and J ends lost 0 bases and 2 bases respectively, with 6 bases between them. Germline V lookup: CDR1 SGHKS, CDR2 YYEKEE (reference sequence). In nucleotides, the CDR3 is TGTGCCAGCAGCTTGGACTGGGCCTATAATTCACCCCTCCACTTT. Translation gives CASSLDWAYNSPLHF.

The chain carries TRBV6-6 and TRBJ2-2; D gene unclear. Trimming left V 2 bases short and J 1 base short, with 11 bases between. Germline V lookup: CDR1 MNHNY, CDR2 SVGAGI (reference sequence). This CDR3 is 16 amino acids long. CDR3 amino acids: CASSYGSSQNTGELFF. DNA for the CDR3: TGTGCCAGCAGTTACGGCTCTTCTCAGAACACCGGGGAGCTGTTTTTT.